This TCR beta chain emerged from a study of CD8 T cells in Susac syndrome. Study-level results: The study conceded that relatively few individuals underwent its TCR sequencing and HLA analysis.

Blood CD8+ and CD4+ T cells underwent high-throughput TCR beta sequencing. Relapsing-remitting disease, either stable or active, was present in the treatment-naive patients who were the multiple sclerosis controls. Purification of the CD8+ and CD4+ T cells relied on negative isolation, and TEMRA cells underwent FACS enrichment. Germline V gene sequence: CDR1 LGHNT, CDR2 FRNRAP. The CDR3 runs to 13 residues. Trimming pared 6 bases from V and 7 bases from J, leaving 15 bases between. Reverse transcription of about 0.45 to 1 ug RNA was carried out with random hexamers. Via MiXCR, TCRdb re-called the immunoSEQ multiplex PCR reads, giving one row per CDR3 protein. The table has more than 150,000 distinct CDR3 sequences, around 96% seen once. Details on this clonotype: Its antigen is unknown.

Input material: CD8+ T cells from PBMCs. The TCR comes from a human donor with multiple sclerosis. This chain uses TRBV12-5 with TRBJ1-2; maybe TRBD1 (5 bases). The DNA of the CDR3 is TGTGCTAGTGGCCCCTCGACAGCTTCTGGCTACACCTTC. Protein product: CASGPSTASGYTF.